This T cell receptor beta chain was observed in a study of preoperative IRX-2 immunotherapy in early breast cancer. Noted treatment: preoperative locoregional IRX-2 cytokine immunotherapy. Samples came from a phase Ib trial of preoperative locoregional IRX-2 cytokine immunotherapy. The V end lost 3 bases, the J end lost 6 bases, and 15 bases lay between the germline ends. The CDR3 totals 15 residues. Germline V gene sequence: CDR1 MNHGY, CDR2 SAAAGT. Sequenced by immunoSEQ multiplex PCR; TCRdb stores in-frame clones only, minus some. The data show tens of thousands of clones, roughly four fifths seen once.

The TCR sequence derives from a human donor with breast cancer. J is TRBJ1-5 and V is TRBV6-8; a possible D gene is TRBD1 (6 bases). The sequences come from lymph node tissue, collected after IRX-2 immunotherapy. This chain's CDR3 is CASSYFTGTTQPQHF. The CDR3 nucleotides read TGTGCCAGCAGTTATTTCACAGGGACGACTCAGCCCCAGCATTTT.